Below are 27 T cell receptor beta chains sequenced from a single sample in a study of T cells of healthy individuals. MiXCR, run by TCRdb on the 5' RACE reads, gives a single entry per CDR3 protein. The data hold around 63,000 distinct CDR3 sequences, with 15% to 20% observed a single time. These receptors were taken from a human donor in good health.

This clonotype was seen ten or more times. V and J are TRBV6-1 and TRBJ2-1; 10 nucleotides match TRBD2. The ends lost 10 bases at V and 6 bases at J; junction bases unmatched: 15. This CDR3 contains 16 residues. The germline V gene has CDR1 MNHNS and CDR2 SASEGT. CDR3 in amino acids: CATRSRSGGALNEQFF. CDR3 sequence (DNA): TGTGCCACCCGGAGCCGAAGCGGGGGGGCCCTCAATGAGCAGTTCTTC.

V gene TRBV11-3 combines with J gene TRBJ2-3, with 9 nucleotides matching TRBD1. The V gene end was trimmed by 6 bases and the J gene end by 4 bases; junction bases not matched to a gene: 5. The CDR3 is 14 residues long. CDR1 is SGHNT and CDR2 is YENEEA in the germline V gene. The CDR3 DNA follows: TGTGCCAGCAGGGGACAGGGCATTGCAGATACGCAGTATTTT. This sequence encodes CASRGQGIADTQYF. The entire variable domain, with the rest obtained from reference TRBV11-3 and TRBJ2-3, is as follows: EAGVVQSPRYKIIEKKQPVAFWCNPISGHNTLYWYLQNLGQGPELLIRYENEEAVDDSQLPKDRFSAERLKGVDSTLKIQPAELGDSAVYLCASRGQGIADTQYFGPGTRLTVL.

This chain connects TRBV6-2 or TRBV6-3 to TRBJ2-7; 9 positions match TRBD1. The CDR3 covers 14 residues. The junction had 7 bases not matched to a gene; V was cut back by 6 bases and J by 4 bases. The V gene's germline CDR1 is MNHEY and CDR2 SVGEGT. This chain's CDR3 is CASSPGTGIYEQYF. The CDR3 DNA follows: TGTGCCAGCAGCCCCGGGACAGGGATATACGAGCAGTACTTC.

The rearrangement uses TRBV7-6 and TRBJ1-4, with TRBD1 identical over 7 bases. This CDR3 contains 16 residues. The germline gives CDR1 SGHVS, CDR2 FNYEAQ. Trimming at V came to 5 bases and at J to 1 base, leaving 7 bases not matched to a gene. The CDR3 DNA sequence: TGTGCCAGCAGCATTTACAGGGGAGTAACTAATGAAAAACTGTTTTTT. Protein sequence: CASSIYRGVTNEKLFF. The full variable domain, its missing parts supplied by reference TRBV7-6 and TRBJ1-4, is GAGVSQSPRYKVTKRGQDVALRCDPISGHVSLYWYRQALGQGPEFLTYFNYEAQQDKSGLPNDRFSAERPEGSISTLTIQRTEQRDSAMYRCASSIYRGVTNEKLFFGSGTQLSVL.

The V call is TRBV5-1, the J call TRBJ1-1; 10 bases line up with TRBD1. The CDR3 is 15 residues long. The ends lost 4 bases at V and 5 bases at J; junction bases unmatched: 8. Germline CDR1 SGHRS, CDR2 YFSETQ. CDR3 protein: CASSPADRGLTEAFF. CDR3 in DNA: TGCGCCAGCAGCCCGGCGGACAGGGGGTTGACTGAAGCTTTCTTT.

In this sample, this clonotype turned up many times. This chain joins TRBV6-6 and TRBJ1-4; 8 bases match TRBD1. This CDR3 contains 14 residues. V lost 6 bases, J lost 6 bases, and 6 bases stayed unmatched. CDR1 is MNHNY, CDR2 SVGAGI, per germline (reference sequence). The DNA for the CDR3 is TGTGCCAGCAGATCAGGGGGCAGGGATGAAAAACTGTTTTTT. Translating it yields CASRSGGRDEKLFF.

This clonotype has ten or more counts. The chain combines TRBV3-1 with TRBJ2-2; D remains ambiguous. There are 14 residues in the CDR3. Germline assignment: CDR1 LGHDT and CDR2 YNNKEL (reference sequence). Trimming took off 0 bases at V and 5 bases at J, with 7 bases between the two ends. CDR3 residues: CASSQDEKTGELFF. In DNA form, the CDR3 reads TGTGCCAGCAGCCAAGACGAGAAGACCGGGGAGCTGTTTTTT.

The chain is built from TRBV2 and TRBJ2-3, with 7 bases matching TRBD2. V shed 7 bases and J 2 bases; nucleotides not matched to a gene: 21. Germline V gives CDR1 SNHLY, CDR2 FYNNEI. This CDR3 spans 19 amino acids. This CDR3 reads CASTQPTSNSRGDTDTQYF. CDR3 DNA: TGTGCCAGCACACAGCCCACCTCGAATAGCCGGGGGGACACAGATACGCAGTATTTT.

V gene TRBV20-1 combines with J gene TRBJ2-3; possibly TRBD2 for D (6 bases). The germline V and J ends were trimmed by 3 bases and 5 bases, with 18 bases remaining between them. CDR3 length: 15 residues. The germline V gene has CDR1 DFQATT and CDR2 SNEGSKA (reference sequence). The CDR3 DNA reads as TGCAGTGCTAGGGCGGGACTCCGGGGTGGAGATACGCAGTATTTT. Translation: CSARAGLRGGDTQYF.

This clonotype was recorded at least ten times. The chain employs TRBV5-5 and TRBJ1-6; D remains unclear. Per the germline V gene, CDR1 is SGHKS and CDR2 is YYEKEE (reference sequence). CDR3 length equals 11 residues. Trimming stripped 2 bases from V and 6 bases from J, with 0 bases between. CDR3 coding DNA: TGTGCCAGCAGCTTTAATTCACCCCTCCACTTT. As protein: CASSFNSPLHF.

The chain couples TRBV6-5 to TRBJ2-7; D is tentatively TRBD1 or TRBD2 (5 bases each). This CDR3 comprises 15 residues. The V gene's germline CDR1 is MNHEY and CDR2 SVGAGI. V was pared by 6 bases and J by 2 bases, with 17 bases between. The CDR3 DNA follows: TGTGCCAGCAGCTTTGACCGGGACCCAACCTACGAGCAGTACTTC. Amino acids: CASSFDRDPTYEQYF.

This clonotype was found many times. V usage is TRBV11-2 and J usage is TRBJ2-1, with D perhaps TRBD2 (6 bases). Trimming removed 5 bases at V and 4 bases at J, with 21 bases between. The CDR3 runs to 17 residues. CDR1 is SGHAT and CDR2 is FQNNGV in the germline V gene. The CDR3 sequence is CASSPLSGQGPYNEQFF. The CDR3 DNA reads TGTGCCAGCAGCCCGTTGAGCGGGCAGGGCCCATACAATGAGCAGTTCTTC.

A note on this clonotype: One junction end disagrees with the germline gene, perhaps due to a read error. The chain employs TRBV7-2 and TRBJ2-5; a weak D match, TRBD2 (6 bases). CDR1 is SGHTA, CDR2 FQGNSA, per germline. There are 15 residues in the CDR3. CDR3 residues: CDSSLRAGRGETQYF. The DNA for the CDR3 is TGTGACAGCAGCCTACGGGCGGGACGAGGCGAGACCCAGTACTTC. Together with reference TRBV7-2 and TRBJ2-5, the CDR3 gives the full variable domain: GAGVSQSPSNKVTEKGKDVELRCDPISGHTALYWYRQSLGQGLEFLIYFQGNSAPDKSGLPSDRFSAERTGGSVSTLTIQRTQQEDSAVYLCDSSLRAGRGETQYFGPGTRLLVL.

The table lists this clonotype with many counts. This sequence joins TRBV19 and TRBJ2-3; no firm D call. V was clipped by 5 bases and J by 5 bases, with 8 bases between them. CDR1 and CDR2 (germline): LNHDA, SQIVND (reference sequence). This CDR3 is built from 12 residues. CDR3 in DNA: TGTGCCAGTAGTTCCTGGGAAGATACGCAGTATTTT. Protein product: CASSSWEDTQYF.

The rearrangement links TRBV20-1 to TRBJ2-7; 9 bases match TRBD1. CDR3 length: 16 residues. V trimming: 2 bases; J trimming: 1 base; junction bases outside the gene matches: 9. CDR1 is DFQATT and CDR2 is SNEGSKA in the germline V gene (reference sequence). Written as DNA, the CDR3 is TGCAGTGCTAGATCCCAATGGGGACAGGGATCCTACGAGCAGTACTTC. Its protein is CSARSQWGQGSYEQYF.

This clonotype has at least ten counts. The chain employs TRBV7-6 and TRBJ1-3; the D gene is possibly TRBD1 (5 bases). Germline values: CDR1 SGHVS, CDR2 FNYEAQ. V lost 5 bases and J lost 3, with 11 bases in between. The CDR3 extends over 14 amino acids. CDR3 DNA sequence: TGTGCCAGCAGCCCTTACGGGGGTGGAAACACCATATATTTT. This codes for CASSPYGGGNTIYF.

This chain joins TRBV6-6 and TRBJ1-1; 7 bases are a match to TRBD1. The CDR3 spans 11 residues. The V gene end was trimmed by 6 bases and the J gene end by 9 bases; junction bases not matched to a gene: 4. The germline V gene encodes CDR1 MNHNY and CDR2 SVGAGI (reference sequence). In DNA, the CDR3 is TGTGCCAGCAGCCGACAGGGACAAGCTTTCTTT. Encoded protein: CASSRQGQAFF.

V and J are TRBV18 and TRBJ2-5, with TRBD2 as a possible D gene (5 bases). The CDR3 has 16 amino acids. Between the trimmed V and J ends, which lost 3 bases and 0 bases, there was a span of 14 bases. Germline values: CDR1 KGHSH, CDR2 LQKENI. In DNA, the CDR3 is TGTGCCAGCTCACCCAATCTGGCGGGCCACCAAGAGACCCAGTACTTC. The encoded protein is CASSPNLAGHQETQYF.

This clonotype was counted at least ten times. This chain connects TRBV19 to TRBJ2-1; D is uncertain. Deletions cut 4 bases from V and 0 bases from J, with 19 bases between. Germline CDR1 LNHDA, CDR2 SQIVND (reference sequence). The CDR3 spans 18 residues. CDR3 amino acids: CASSKQRGVSSSYNEQFF. CDR3 coding DNA: TGTGCCAGTAGTAAGCAGCGTGGGGTCAGTAGCTCCTACAATGAGCAGTTCTTC. The whole variable domain, filled in from reference TRBV19 and TRBJ2-1, reads DGGITQSPKYLFRKEGQNVTLSCEQNLNHDAMYWYRQDPGQGLRLIYYSQIVNDFQKGDIAEGYSVSREKKESFPLTVTSAQKNPTAFYLCASSKQRGVSSSYNEQFFGPGTRLTVL.

In its sample, this clonotype was seen once. A clone one base away is much larger, so this may be a read error. The CDR3 DNA reads as TGTGCCAGCAGCGAAGGGACATGGGGGACTGAAGCTTTCTTT. As protein: CASSEGTWGTEAFF. V is TRBV9 and J is TRBJ1-1, with D possibly matching TRBD1 (6 bases). V lost 3 bases, J lost 5 bases, and 14 bases lay in between. Per the germline V gene, CDR1 is SGDLS and CDR2 is YYNGEE. The CDR3 sequence is 14 residues long.

V gene TRBV6-1 combines with J gene TRBJ2-5; D is perhaps TRBD2 (6 bases). The CDR3 loop spans 15 amino acids. Trimming took off 4 bases at V and 5 bases at J, with 17 bases between the two ends. CDR1 is MNHNS and CDR2 is SASEGT in the germline V gene. The CDR3 DNA is TGTGCCAGCAGTGGGGTATTAACTAGCTCGGAGACCCAGTACTTC. It codes for CASSGVLTSSETQYF.

This clonotype was detected many times. This chain uses TRBV12-3 or TRBV12-4 with TRBJ2-3; 8 nucleotides line up with TRBD2. The CDR3 spans 15 residues. V lost 5 bases and J lost 2; bases outside the gene matches: 6. For the CDR3, the DNA is TGTGCCAGCAGTGTGCTAGCGGGCTTCACAGATACGCAGTATTTT. Translated, it gives CASSVLAGFTDTQYF.

The chain combines TRBV5-1 with TRBJ1-1; no reliable D call. The ends were cut back, 0 bases at V and 8 bases at J, with 11 bases in the middle. The CDR3 covers 13 residues. Germline V lookup: CDR1 SGHRS, CDR2 YFSETQ. CDR3 in DNA: TGCGCCAGCAGCTTGGGGCAGACACAGGAAGCTTTCTTT. Residues: CASSLGQTQEAFF. Looking up the rest from reference TRBV5-1 and TRBJ1-1 gives the full variable domain: KAGVTQTPRYLIKTRGQQVTLSCSPISGHRSVSWYQQTPGQGLQFLFEYFSETQRNKGNFPGRFSGRQFSNSRSEMNVSTLELGDSALYLCASSLGQTQEAFFGQGTRLTVV.

This clonotype occurred many times. V is TRBV2 and J is TRBJ1-1; no definite D call. Trimming took off 2 bases at V and 9 bases at J, with 13 bases between the two ends. This CDR3 comprises 13 residues. CDR1 SNHLY and CDR2 FYNNEI come from the germline V gene. CDR3 sequence reads: CASSERALGKAFF. CDR3 DNA sequence: TGTGCCAGCAGTGAAAGGGCATTGGGGAAAGCTTTCTTT.

This clonotype was seen repeatedly, ten times or more. This chain connects TRBV6-1 to TRBJ2-5; 8 nucleotides match TRBD2. Looked up from germline, CDR1 is MNHNS and CDR2 is SASEGT. The CDR3 contains 15 residues. Germline trimming cut 1 base from V and 4 bases from J; bases unmatched to any gene: 5. This CDR3 reads CASSEVSSGLETQYF. Written as DNA, the CDR3 is TGTGCCAGCAGTGAAGTCTCTAGCGGGCTAGAGACCCAGTACTTC.

The chain has TRBV20-1 and TRBJ1-2, with TRBD1 matching 8 bases. The V and J ends lost 5 bases and 0 bases, in that order; junction bases with no gene match: 2. Germline CDR1 and CDR2: DFQATT and SNEGSKA (reference sequence). This CDR3 is 13 amino acids long. CDR3 sequence (DNA): TGCAGTGCTGGACAGGGCTCTAACTATGGCTACACCTTC. Protein sequence: CSAGQGSNYGYTF.

By frequency in the sample, this clonotype is medium-sized. The genes are TRBV28 and TRBJ2-7, with D unresolved. The germline V gene encodes CDR1 MDHEN and CDR2 SYDVKM. CDR3 size: 13 residues. Trimming took off 8 bases at V and 6 bases at J, with 17 bases between the two ends. The CDR3 DNA reads TGTGCCAGCTCAAACCTAGTCACAATCGAGCAGTACTTC. Translated, it gives CASSNLVTIEQYF.